The source of this T cell receptor (beta chain) is a study of blood T cells in healthy people across ages. Sample-barcoded 5' priming and a J-beta primer mix drove a second PCR of roughly 6 to 12 cycles. TCRdb analysed the 5' RACE reads with MiXCR anew, one entry per CDR3 protein. The sample records some 920,000 distinct CDR3 sequences, roughly 51% being singletons. In regard to this clonotype: As yet, its antigen is unknown.

General observations from the study: Estimates based on one million T cells were treated as lower bounds. Because donor CMV status was unknown, expanded clonotype changes were possibly confounded. Researchers said unsorted PBMCs prevented a conclusive naive versus antigen-experienced comparison.

The source is a woman aged 60 to 75 in good health. Sample: blood.

The CDR3 spells CASSLGTEAAYEQYF. The CDR3 nucleotides are TGTGCCAGCAGCTTGGGGACCGAAGCAGCCTACGAGCAGTACTTC. The gene calls are TRBV7-9 and TRBJ2-4; D assignment may be TRBD1 or TRBD2 (5 bases each). TRBJ2-7 explains the end of the DNA better; the J call may be wrong. Per the germline V gene, CDR1 is SEHNR and CDR2 is FQNEAQ (reference sequence). CDR3 length: 15 residues.